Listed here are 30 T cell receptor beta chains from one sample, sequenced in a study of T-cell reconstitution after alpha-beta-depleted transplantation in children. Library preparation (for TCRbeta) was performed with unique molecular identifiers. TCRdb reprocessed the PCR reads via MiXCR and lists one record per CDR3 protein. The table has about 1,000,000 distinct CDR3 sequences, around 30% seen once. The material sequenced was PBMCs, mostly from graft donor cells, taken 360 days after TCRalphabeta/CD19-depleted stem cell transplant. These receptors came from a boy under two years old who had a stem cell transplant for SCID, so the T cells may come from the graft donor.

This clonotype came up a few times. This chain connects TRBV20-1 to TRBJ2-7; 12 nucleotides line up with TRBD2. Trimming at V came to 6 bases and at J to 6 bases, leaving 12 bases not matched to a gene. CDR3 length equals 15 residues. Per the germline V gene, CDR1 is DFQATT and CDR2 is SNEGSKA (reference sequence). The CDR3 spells CSALAGGPTVSEQYF. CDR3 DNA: TGCAGTGCCCTAGCGGGGGGGCCCACGGTCTCCGAGCAGTACTTC.

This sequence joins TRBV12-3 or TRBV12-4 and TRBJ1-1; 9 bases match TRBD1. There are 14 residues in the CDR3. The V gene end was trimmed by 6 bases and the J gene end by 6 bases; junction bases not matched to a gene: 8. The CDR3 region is CASRVSGTGSEAFF. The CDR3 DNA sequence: TGTGCCAGCAGAGTTTCCGGGACAGGGTCTGAAGCTTTCTTT.

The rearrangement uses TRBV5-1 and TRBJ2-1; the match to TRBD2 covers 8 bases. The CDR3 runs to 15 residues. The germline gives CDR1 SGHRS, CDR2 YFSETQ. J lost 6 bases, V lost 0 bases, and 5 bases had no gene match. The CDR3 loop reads CASSLGAGGVNEQFF. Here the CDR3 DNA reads TGCGCCAGCAGCTTGGGGGCGGGGGGTGTCAATGAGCAGTTCTTC.

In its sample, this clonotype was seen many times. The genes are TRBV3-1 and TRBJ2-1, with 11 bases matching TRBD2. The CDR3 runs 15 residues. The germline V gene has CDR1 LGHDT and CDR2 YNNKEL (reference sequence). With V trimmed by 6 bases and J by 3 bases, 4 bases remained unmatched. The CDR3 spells CASSPSGGLYNEQFF. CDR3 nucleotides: TGTGCCAGCAGTCCTAGCGGGGGGCTCTACAATGAGCAGTTCTTC.

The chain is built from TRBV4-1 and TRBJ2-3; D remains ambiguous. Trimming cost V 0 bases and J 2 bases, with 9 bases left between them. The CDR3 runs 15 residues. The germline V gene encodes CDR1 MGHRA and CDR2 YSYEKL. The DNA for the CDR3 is TGCGCCAGCAGCCAAGATCCCTTACTCACAGATACGCAGTATTTT. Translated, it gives CASSQDPLLTDTQYF.

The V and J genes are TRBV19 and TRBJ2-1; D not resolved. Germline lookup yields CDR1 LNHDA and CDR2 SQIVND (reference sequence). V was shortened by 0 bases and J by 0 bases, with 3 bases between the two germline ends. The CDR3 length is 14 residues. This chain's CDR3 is CASSIDYSYNEQFF. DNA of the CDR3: TGTGCCAGTAGTATAGATTACTCCTACAATGAGCAGTTCTTC.

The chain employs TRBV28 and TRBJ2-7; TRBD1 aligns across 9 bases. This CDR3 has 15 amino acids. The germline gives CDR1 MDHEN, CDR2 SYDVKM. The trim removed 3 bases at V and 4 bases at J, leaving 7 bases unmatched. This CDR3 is CASSFRTGERYEQYF. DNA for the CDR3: TGTGCCAGCAGTTTTCGGACAGGGGAACGATACGAGCAGTACTTC.

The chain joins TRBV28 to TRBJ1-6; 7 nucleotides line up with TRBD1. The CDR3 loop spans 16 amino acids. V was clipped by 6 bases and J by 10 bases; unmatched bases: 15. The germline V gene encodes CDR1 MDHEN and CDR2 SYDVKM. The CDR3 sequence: CASRSFGDRVYSPLHF. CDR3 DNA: TGTGCCAGCAGAAGTTTCGGTGACAGGGTCTACTCACCCCTCCACTTT.

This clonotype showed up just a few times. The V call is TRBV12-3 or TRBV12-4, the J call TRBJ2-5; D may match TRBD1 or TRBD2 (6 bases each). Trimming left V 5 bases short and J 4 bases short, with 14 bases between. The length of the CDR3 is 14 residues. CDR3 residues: CASSPHGGPETQYF. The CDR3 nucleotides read TGTGCCAGCAGTCCCCATGGGGGGCCAGAGACCCAGTACTTC.

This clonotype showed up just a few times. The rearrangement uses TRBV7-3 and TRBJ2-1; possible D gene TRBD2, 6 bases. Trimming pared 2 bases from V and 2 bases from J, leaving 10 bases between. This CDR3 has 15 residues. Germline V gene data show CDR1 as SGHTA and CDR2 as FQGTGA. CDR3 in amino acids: CASSLGTSPYNEQFF. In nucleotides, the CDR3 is TGTGCCAGCAGCTTAGGGACTTCCCCCTACAATGAGCAGTTCTTC.

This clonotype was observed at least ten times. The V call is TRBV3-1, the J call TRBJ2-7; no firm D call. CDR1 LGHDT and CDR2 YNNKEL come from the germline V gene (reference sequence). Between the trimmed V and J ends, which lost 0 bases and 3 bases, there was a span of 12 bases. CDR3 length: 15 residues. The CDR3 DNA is TGTGCCAGCAGCCAAGATCCCTCTTGGGGCTACGAGCAGTACTTC. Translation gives CASSQDPSWGYEQYF.

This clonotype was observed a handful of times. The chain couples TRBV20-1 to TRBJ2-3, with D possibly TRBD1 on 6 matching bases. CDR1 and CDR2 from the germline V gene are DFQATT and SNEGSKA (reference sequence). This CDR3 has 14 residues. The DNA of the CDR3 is TGCAGGAGTCTCGAGGGGGTTTTAACAGATACGCAGTATTTT. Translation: CRSLEGVLTDTQYF.

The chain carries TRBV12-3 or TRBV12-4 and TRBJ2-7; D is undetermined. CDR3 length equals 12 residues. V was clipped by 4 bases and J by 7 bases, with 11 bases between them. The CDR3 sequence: CASSWVPREQYF. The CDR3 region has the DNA TGTGCCAGCAGTTGGGTGCCTCGTGAGCAGTACTTC.

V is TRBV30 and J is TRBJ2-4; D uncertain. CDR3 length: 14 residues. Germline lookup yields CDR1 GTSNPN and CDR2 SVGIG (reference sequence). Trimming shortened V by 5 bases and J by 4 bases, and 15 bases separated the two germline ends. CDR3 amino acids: CAWGSGRLKNIQYF. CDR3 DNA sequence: TGTGCCTGGGGAAGTGGACGGCTGAAAAACATTCAGTACTTC.

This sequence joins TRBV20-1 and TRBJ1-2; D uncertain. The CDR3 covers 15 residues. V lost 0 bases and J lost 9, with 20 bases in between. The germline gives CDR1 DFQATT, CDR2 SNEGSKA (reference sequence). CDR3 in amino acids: CSARDWGTSWYSYTF. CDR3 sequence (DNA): TGCAGTGCTAGAGATTGGGGAACCTCCTGGTATAGCTACACCTTC.

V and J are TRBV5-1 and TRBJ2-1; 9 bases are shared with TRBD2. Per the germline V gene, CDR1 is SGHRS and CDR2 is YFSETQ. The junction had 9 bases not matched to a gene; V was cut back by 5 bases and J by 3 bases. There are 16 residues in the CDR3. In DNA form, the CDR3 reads TGCGCCAGCAGTTCCGGGGCGGGGGGGGACTACAATGAGCAGTTCTTC. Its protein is CASSSGAGGDYNEQFF.

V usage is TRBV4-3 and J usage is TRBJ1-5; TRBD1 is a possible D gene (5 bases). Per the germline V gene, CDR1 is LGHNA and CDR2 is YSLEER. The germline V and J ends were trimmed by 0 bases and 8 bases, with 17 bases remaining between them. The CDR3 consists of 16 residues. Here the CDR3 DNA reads TGCGCCAGCAGCCAAGATACGGGGCTTGGGGTGAAGCCCCAGCATTTT. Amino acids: CASSQDTGLGVKPQHF.

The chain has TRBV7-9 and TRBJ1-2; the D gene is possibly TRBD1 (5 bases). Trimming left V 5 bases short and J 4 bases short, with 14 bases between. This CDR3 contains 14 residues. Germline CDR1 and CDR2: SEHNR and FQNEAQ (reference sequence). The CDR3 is CASSLRGRGYGYTF. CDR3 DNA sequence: TGTGCCAGCAGCCTTAGGGGACGCGGCTATGGCTACACCTTC.

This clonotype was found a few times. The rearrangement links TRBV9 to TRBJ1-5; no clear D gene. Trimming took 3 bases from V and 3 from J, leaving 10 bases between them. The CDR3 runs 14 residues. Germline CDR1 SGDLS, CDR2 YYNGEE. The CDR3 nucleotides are TGTGCCAGCAGCGCCCCGGGCTACAATCAGCCCCAGCATTTT. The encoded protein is CASSAPGYNQPQHF.

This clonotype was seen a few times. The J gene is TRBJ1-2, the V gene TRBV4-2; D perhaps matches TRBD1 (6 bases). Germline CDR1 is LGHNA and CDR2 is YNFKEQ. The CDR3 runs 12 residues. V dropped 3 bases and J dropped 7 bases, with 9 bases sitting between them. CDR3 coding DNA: TGTGCCAGCAGCCAGGAACAGGGTGGCTACACCTTC. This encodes CASSQEQGGYTF.

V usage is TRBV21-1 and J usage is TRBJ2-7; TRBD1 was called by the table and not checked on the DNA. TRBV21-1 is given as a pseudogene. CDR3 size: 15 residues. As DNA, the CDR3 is TGTGCCAGCAGCAAAGCGCTATGGGGGAGCCACGAGCAGTACTTC. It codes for CASSKALWGSHEQYF.

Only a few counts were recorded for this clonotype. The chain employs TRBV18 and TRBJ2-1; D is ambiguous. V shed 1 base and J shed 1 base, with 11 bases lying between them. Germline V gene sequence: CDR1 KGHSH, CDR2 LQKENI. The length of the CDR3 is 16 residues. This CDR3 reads CASSPLLGSSYNEQFF. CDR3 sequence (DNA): TGTGCCAGCTCACCACTGTTGGGCTCATCCTACAATGAGCAGTTCTTC.

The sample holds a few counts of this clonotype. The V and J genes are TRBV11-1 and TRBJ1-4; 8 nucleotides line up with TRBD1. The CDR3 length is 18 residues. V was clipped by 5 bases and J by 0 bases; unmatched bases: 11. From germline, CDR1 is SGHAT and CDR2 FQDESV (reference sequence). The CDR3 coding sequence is TGTGCCAGCAGCCTCCCACGGGGACAGGTTACAACTAATGAAAAACTGTTTTTT. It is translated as CASSLPRGQVTTNEKLFF.

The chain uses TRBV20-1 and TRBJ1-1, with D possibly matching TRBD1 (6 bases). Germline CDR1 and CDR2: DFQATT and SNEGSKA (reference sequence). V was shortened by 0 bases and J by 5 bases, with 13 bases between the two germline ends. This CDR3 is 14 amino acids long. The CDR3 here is CSARDPRGGTEAFF. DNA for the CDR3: TGCAGTGCTAGAGATCCAAGGGGGGGGACTGAAGCTTTCTTT.

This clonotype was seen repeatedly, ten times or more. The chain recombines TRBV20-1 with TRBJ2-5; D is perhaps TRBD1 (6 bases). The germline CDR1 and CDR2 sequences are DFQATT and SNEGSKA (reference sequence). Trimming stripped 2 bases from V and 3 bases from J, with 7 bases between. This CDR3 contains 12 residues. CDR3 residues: CSARTGKETQYF. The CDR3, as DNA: TGCAGTGCTAGAACAGGGAAAGAGACCCAGTACTTC.

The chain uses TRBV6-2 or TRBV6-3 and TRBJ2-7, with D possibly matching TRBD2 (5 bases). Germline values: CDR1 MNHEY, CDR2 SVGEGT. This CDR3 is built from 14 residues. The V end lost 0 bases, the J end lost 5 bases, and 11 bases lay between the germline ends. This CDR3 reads CASSYSDSRDEQYF. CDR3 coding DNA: TGTGCCAGCAGTTACTCGGATTCGCGGGACGAGCAGTACTTC.

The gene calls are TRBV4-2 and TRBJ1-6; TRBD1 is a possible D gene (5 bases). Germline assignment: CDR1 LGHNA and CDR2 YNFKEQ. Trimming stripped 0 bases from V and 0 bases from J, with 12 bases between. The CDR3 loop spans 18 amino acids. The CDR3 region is CASSQDLGESSYNSPLHF. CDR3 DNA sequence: TGTGCCAGCAGCCAAGATCTGGGGGAAAGCTCCTATAATTCACCCCTCCACTTT.

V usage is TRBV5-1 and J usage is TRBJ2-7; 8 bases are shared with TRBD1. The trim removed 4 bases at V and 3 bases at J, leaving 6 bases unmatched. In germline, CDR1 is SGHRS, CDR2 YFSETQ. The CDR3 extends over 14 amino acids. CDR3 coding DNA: TGCGCCAGCAGCCTCACAGGGGGTTACTACGAGCAGTACTTC. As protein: CASSLTGGYYEQYF.

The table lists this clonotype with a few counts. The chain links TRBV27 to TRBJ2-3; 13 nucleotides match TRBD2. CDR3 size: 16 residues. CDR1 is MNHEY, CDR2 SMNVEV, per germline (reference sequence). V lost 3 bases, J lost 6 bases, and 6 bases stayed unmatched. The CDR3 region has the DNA TGTGCCAGCAGTTTCGTACTAGCGGGGGGGCCTGATACGCAGTATTTT. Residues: CASSFVLAGGPDTQYF.

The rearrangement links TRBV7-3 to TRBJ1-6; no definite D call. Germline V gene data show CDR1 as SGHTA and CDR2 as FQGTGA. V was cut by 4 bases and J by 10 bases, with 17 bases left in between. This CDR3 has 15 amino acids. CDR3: CASSSSPFPGSPLHF. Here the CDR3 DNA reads TGTGCCAGCAGCTCTAGCCCCTTCCCGGGGTCACCCCTCCACTTT.